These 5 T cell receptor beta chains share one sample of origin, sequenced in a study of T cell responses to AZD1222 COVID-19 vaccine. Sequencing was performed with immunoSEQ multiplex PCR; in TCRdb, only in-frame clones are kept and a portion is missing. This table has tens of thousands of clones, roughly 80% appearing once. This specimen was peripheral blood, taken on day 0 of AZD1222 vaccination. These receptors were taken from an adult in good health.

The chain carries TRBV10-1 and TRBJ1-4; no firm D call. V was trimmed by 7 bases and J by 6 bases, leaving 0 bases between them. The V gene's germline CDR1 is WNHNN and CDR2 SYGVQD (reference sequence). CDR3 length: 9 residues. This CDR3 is CASNEKLFF. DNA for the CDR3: TGCGCCAGCAATGAAAAACTGTTTTTT.

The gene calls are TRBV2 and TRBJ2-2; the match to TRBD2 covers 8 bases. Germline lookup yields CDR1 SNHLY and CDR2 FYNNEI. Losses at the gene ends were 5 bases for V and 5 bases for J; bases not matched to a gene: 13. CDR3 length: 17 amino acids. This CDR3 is CASSPSTAGAGTGELFF. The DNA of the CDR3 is TGTGCCAGCAGTCCTTCGACAGCGGGGGCGGGGACCGGGGAGCTGTTTTTT.

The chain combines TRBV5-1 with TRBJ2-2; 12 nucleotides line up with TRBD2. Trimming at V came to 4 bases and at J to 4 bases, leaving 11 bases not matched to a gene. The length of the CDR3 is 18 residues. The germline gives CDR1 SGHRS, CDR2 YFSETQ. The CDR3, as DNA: TGCGCCAGCAGCCTACTAGCGGGGGGCCCGGGATCCACCGGGGAGCTGTTTTTT. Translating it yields CASSLLAGGPGSTGELFF.

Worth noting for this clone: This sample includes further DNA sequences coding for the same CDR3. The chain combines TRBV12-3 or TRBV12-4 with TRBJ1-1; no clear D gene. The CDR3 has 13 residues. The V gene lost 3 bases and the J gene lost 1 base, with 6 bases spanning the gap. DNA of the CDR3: TGTGCCAGCAGTTTGTGGGAGAACACTGAAGCTTTCTTT. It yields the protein CASSLWENTEAFF.

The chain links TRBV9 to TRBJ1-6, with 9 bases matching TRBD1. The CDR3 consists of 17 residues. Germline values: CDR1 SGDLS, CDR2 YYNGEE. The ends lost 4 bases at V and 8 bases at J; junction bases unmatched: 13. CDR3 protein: CASSLETPGTGYSPLHF. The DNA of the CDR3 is TGTGCCAGCAGCCTAGAGACCCCCGGGACAGGGTATTCACCCCTCCACTTT.